This paragraph reports one TCR beta chain. This entry is derived from a study of blood T cell repertoires in COVID-19. Overall study context: Collection of acute and convalescent COVID-19 samples took place in the United States, Italy and Spain. T cells, B-cell-depleted T cells, or PBMCs provided the cDNA or gDNA that served as material.

Original handling: The assay estimated nucleated cells by amplifying reference gene primers. Measured with immunoSEQ multiplex PCR; TCRdb has only the in-frame clones, and not every one. V and J calls and clone size are as listed in that table; D and trimming were resolved from the DNA. The sample consists of 180,000 or so clones, around 80% of them appearing once. The origin of this receptor is a woman over 75 with active or convalescent COVID-19. Sequenced material: peripheral blood.

For the CDR3, the DNA is TGTGCCAGCAGTTTAGGAGGGGTGAGCAATCAGCCCCAGCATTTT. Translating gives CASSLGGVSNQPQHF. The chain couples TRBV28 to TRBJ1-5; a weak D match, TRBD1 (5 bases). V gave up 2 bases and J gave up 1 base, with 9 bases separating them. The CDR3 consists of 15 residues. Germline CDR1 MDHEN, CDR2 SYDVKM.